This T cell receptor (beta chain) came from a study of blood T cell repertoires in COVID-19 (dated by TCRdb to the early 2020s). Looking at the study overall: Samples from collaborators originated in the United States, Italy and Spain and spanned both the acute and convalescent phases of COVID-19. The prospective study material was composed of cDNA or gDNA derived from T cells, B-cell-depleted T cells, or PBMCs. Subjects who had been exposed to COVID-19, were actively infected with it, or had recovered from it provided the deeply sampled blood TCRbeta repertoires that made up the dataset. The repertoires were released in a freely available public database intended as a resource for research on the immune response to SARS-CoV-2. Samples were obtained from the ongoing ImmuneRACE study (first 160 participants) and from 950 to 1,500 subjects provided by 6 global collaborators. Sample metadata almost always included a de-identified subject ID, COVID-19 status, age in years and sex. HLA class I and class II types, where available, came from metadata supplied by the sample provider rather than from assay-based typing.

A second Seattle source provided samples from volunteer blood donors who had recovered from COVID-19. Each collaborating institution followed its own protocols to collect whole blood in K2EDTA tubes. For TCRbeta analysis, collaborator samples were shipped as frozen whole blood, as isolated PBMCs, or as DNA extracted from either sample type. What the authors observed across the whole study: Clinical and demographic metadata were provided uncurated, with the amount varying by source and participant.

This clone appeared once. What antigen it recognizes has not been identified. There are no base qualities to consult, and no much larger clone falls within one base. TCRbeta CDR3 regions were amplified from genomic DNA by means of the immunoSEQ Assay, a bias-controlled multiplex PCR. In the source study's methods: The number of nucleated cells in each sample was estimated from the amplification of reference gene primers within the assay. To quantify the absolute abundance of each unique TCRbeta CDR3 rearrangement, sequence reads were collapsed and filtered. Productive Simpson clonality was computed per sample as the square root of Simpson's diversity index over productive rearrangements. This immuneACCESS table, as held by TCRdb, lists in-frame sequences with V and J called but not all clones. Of the missing ones, under half trace to an unresolved V gene in checked studies; the others have no known cause. For V, J and clone size, that table is used; D and trimming come from the DNA. This sample is represented by a few hundred thousand clones; roughly four fifths of them were singletons. The ten largest account for more than 1.5% of the sample.

Counted from cysteine to phenylalanine, this CDR3 has 13 amino acids. CDR3 DNA only is kept here, 39 bases in frame from base 1. Trimming costs V 0 bases and J 4 bases, and their ends lie 7 bases apart. As encoded in the germline V gene, CDR1 is SGHDT while CDR2 is YYEEEE. The sequence is built from TRBV5-6 and TRBJ1-2; the D gene is not confidently resolved. The clonotype comes from a man in his thirties or forties who had recovered from COVID-19. The sequenced sample consisted of peripheral blood. The CDR3 protein: CASSLEQTYGYTF. The base sequence is TGTGCCAGCAGCTTGGAACAGACCTATGGCTACACCTTC.